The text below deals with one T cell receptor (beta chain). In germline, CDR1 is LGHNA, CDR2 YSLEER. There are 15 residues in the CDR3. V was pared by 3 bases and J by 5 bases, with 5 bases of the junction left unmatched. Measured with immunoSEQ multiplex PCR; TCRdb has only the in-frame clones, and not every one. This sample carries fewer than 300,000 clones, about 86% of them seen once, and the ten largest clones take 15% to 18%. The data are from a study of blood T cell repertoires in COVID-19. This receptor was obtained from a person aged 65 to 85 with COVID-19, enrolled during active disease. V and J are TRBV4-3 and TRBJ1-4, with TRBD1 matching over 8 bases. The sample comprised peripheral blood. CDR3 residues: CASSQTTGVNEKLFF. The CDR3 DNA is TGCGCCAGCAGCCAGACGACAGGGGTAAATGAAAAACTGTTTTTT.